Listed here are 5 T cell receptor beta chains from one sample, sequenced in a study of CD8 T cells in Susac syndrome. RNA was extracted with the RNeasy kit, and a quantity of roughly 0.5 to 1 ug was reverse transcribed using random hexamers. Via MiXCR, TCRdb re-called the immunoSEQ multiplex PCR reads, giving one row per CDR3 protein. Of 70,000 to 100,000 distinct CDR3 sequences in the sample, approximately 92% were seen once. Material for sequencing was CD8+ T cells from PBMCs. These receptors were obtained from a human donor in good health.

This clonotype was seen only a few times. This chain connects TRBV7-9 to TRBJ1-5; weak D call: TRBD1 (5 bases). CDR1 is SEHNR and CDR2 is FQNEAQ in the germline V gene (reference sequence). V lost 0 bases, J lost 7 bases, and 7 bases lay in between. The CDR3 has 13 residues. In DNA, the CDR3 is TGTGCCAGCAGCTTAGCTGGGGGGCAGCCCCAGCATTTT. It encodes CASSLAGGQPQHF.

This rearrangement joins TRBV7-8 to TRBJ2-7; D may be TRBD1 (5 bases). CDR3 length: 16 amino acids. Trimming took off 3 bases at V and 0 bases at J, with 15 bases between the two ends. From germline, CDR1 is SGHVS and CDR2 FQNEAQ. The CDR3 sequence is CASSFGPTDISYEQYF. The CDR3 DNA sequence: TGTGCCAGCAGCTTCGGTCCAACGGACATCTCCTACGAGCAGTACTTC.

The V call is TRBV19, the J call TRBJ2-7; D might be TRBD2 (6 bases). The CDR3 is 14 amino acids. Between the trimmed V and J ends, which lost 6 bases and 5 bases, there was a span of 17 bases. CDR1 and CDR2 from the germline V gene are LNHDA and SQIVND (reference sequence). CDR3 coding DNA: TGTGCCAGTAGCACGGAGGGTAAATTCCACGAGCAGTACTTC. Protein: CASSTEGKFHEQYF. The full variable domain, completed using reference TRBV19 and TRBJ2-7, is DGGITQSPKYLFRKEGQNVTLSCEQNLNHDAMYWYRQDPGQGLRLIYYSQIVNDFQKGDIAEGYSVSREKKESFPLTVTSAQKNPTAFYLCASSTEGKFHEQYFGPGTRLTVT.

The chain couples TRBV3-1 to TRBJ2-2; 8 bases fit TRBD2. CDR3 length: 16 residues. Trimming cost V 3 bases and J 4 bases; bases outside gene matches: 7. Germline V gene data show CDR1 as LGHDT and CDR2 as YNNKEL (reference sequence). The CDR3 DNA is TGTGCCAGCAGCCACGGAGCGGGGGTATCCACCGGGGAGCTGTTTTTT. It translates to CASSHGAGVSTGELFF.

The chain has TRBV12-3 or TRBV12-4 and TRBJ2-7; TRBD2 might be the D (7 bases). This CDR3 has 15 amino acids. The V end lost 4 bases, the J end lost 5 bases, and 18 bases lay between the germline ends. As DNA, the CDR3 is TGTGCCAGCAGTTCCGGCGGGGGCCTCCTAAACGAGCAGTACTTC. Translating it yields CASSSGGGLLNEQYF.